This T cell receptor (beta chain) comes out of a study of cytomegalovirus exposure and HLA in healthy donors. General observations from the study: Rarity marked most TCR sequences, yet some public TCRs occurred in many donors. Most of the TCR beta V segments (in an earlier analysis) were productive either about 87% or about 30% of the time. A later analysis found TCR association rates differed by HLA locus, highest for DRB1 and lowest for HLA-C.

Details on this clone: Its specificity is not known.

With 60 Vbeta and 13 Jbeta primers, the PCR was carried out. TCRdb's copy holds only in-frame clones and misses some; the assay was immunoSEQ multiplex PCR. The table includes around 110,000 clones, 65% detected once. The length of the CDR3 is 17 residues. Trimming left V 0 bases short and J 0 bases short, with 15 bases between. Per germline, CDR1 SGHRS and CDR2 YFSETQ. Whereas donors were nominally healthy upon sampling, unrecorded immune exposures were probable. Sequencing used PBMCs. V is TRBV5-1 and J is TRBJ1-1; D uncertain. The sequence derives from a woman in her forties in good health and CMV-seropositive. CDR3 sequence (DNA): TGCGCCAGCAGCTTGGCCCTAGACCGATACATGAACACTGAAGCTTTCTTT. Translated: CASSLALDRYMNTEAFF.